The 23 T cell receptor beta chains in this list originate from one sample, sequenced in a study. TCRdb re-analysed the 5' RACE reads in MiXCR, keeping a single row per CDR3 protein. The sample consists of about 40,000 distinct CDR3 sequences, approximately 20% of them appearing once. The sequencing sample was made of naive CD4+ T cells sorted from a lymph node. Described subset: naive CD4+ T cells, CD4+CD45RA+CD25-. The receptors here all came from a female donor with breast cancer.

In nucleotides, the CDR3 is TGCGCCAGCGGCCGCACGGCTAGCGGGTCCTACAATGAGCAGTTCTTC. As protein: CASGRTASGSYNEQFF. The chain is built from TRBV5-1 and TRBJ2-1; 8 bases match TRBD2. Germline V gene sequence: CDR1 SGHRS, CDR2 YFSETQ. J gave up 1 base and V 7 bases, and 10 bases lay outside the gene matches. The CDR3 has 16 residues.

Only a few counts were recorded for this clonotype. The chain employs TRBV2 and TRBJ1-2, with D uncertain. This CDR3 contains 13 residues. Trimming took off 7 bases at V and 4 bases at J, with 13 bases between the two ends. Germline CDR1 reads SNHLY; CDR2 reads FYNNEI. CDR3 loop: CASIIRIFYGYTF. The CDR3 bases are TGTGCCAGCATCATTAGGATTTTCTATGGCTACACCTTC.

This clonotype was counted only a few times. V usage is TRBV5-4 and J usage is TRBJ2-3; TRBD2 agrees at 7 bases. V lost 4 bases and J lost 1; bases outside the gene matches: 6. The CDR3 runs to 15 residues. Looked up from germline, CDR1 is SGHNT and CDR2 is YYREEE (reference sequence). The CDR3 coding sequence is TGTGCCAGCAGCCCTACTAGCGTCGGCACAGATACGCAGTATTTT. It yields the protein CASSPTSVGTDTQYF.

The chain employs TRBV24-1 and TRBJ1-1, with 9 bases that match TRBD1. Germline-derived CDR1 and CDR2 are KGHDR and SFDVKD. This CDR3 contains 14 residues. Losses at the gene ends were 7 bases for V and 6 bases for J; bases not matched to a gene: 8. CDR3 DNA: TGTGCCACCAGGGACAGGGGAGGGGGTTCTGAAGCTTTCTTT. Protein: CATRDRGGGSEAFF.

The V gene is TRBV7-2, the J gene TRBJ1-1; no clear D gene. The ends were cut back, 5 bases at V and 7 bases at J, with 8 bases in the middle. Germline loops: CDR1 SGHTA, CDR2 FQGNSA. The CDR3 extends over 11 amino acids. The CDR3 sequence is CASSARGEAFF. CDR3 in DNA: TGTGCCAGCAGCGCGCGGGGTGAAGCTTTCTTT.

The chain recombines TRBV5-1 with TRBJ2-5, with 9 bases that match TRBD1. The CDR3 has 14 residues. The trim removed 4 bases at V and 1 base at J, leaving 2 bases unmatched. Germline lookup yields CDR1 SGHRS and CDR2 YFSETQ. The CDR3 reads CASSGDRAQETQYF. CDR3 DNA sequence: TGCGCCAGCAGCGGGGACAGGGCCCAAGAGACCCAGTACTTC.

This clonotype was seen ten or more times. The chain carries TRBV4-2 and TRBJ2-3; 9 positions match TRBD2. V lost 4 bases, J lost 0 bases, and 11 bases stayed unmatched. Germline V gene sequence: CDR1 LGHNA, CDR2 YNFKEQ. The CDR3 runs 18 residues. The DNA for the CDR3 is TGTGCCAGCAGCCCCGCAATGAGCGGGAGGACTAGCACAGATACGCAGTATTTT. Its protein is CASSPAMSGRTSTDTQYF.

This clonotype occurred many times. The CDR3 DNA reads TGCGCCAGCATTGGTATCGACAGGAGAAAAAACCAAGCTTTCTTT. Encoded protein: CASIGIDRRKNQAFF. The chain uses TRBV10-2 and TRBJ1-1; D perhaps matches TRBD1 (6 bases). Germline CDR1 is WSHSY and CDR2 is SAAADI. The CDR3 loop spans 15 amino acids. Trimming pared 7 bases from V and 9 bases from J, leaving 24 bases between.

This clonotype was seen repeatedly, ten times or more. The rearrangement links TRBV20-1 to TRBJ1-2, with 8 bases matching TRBD1. The CDR3 is 12 residues long. The V and J ends lost 6 bases and 6 bases, in that order; junction bases with no gene match: 6. Looked up from germline, CDR1 is DFQATT and CDR2 is SNEGSKA (reference sequence). This CDR3 reads CSAKPGGHGYTF. CDR3 nucleotides: TGCAGTGCAAAACCAGGGGGCCATGGCTACACCTTC.

The chain carries TRBV18 and TRBJ2-5; D uncertain. Per the germline V gene, CDR1 is KGHSH and CDR2 is LQKENI. The CDR3 extends over 13 amino acids. Trimming cost V 6 bases and J 4 bases, with 12 bases left between them. In DNA, the CDR3 is TGTGCCAGCTCCACCGACACGGGAGAGACCCAGTACTTC. Protein: CASSTDTGETQYF.

The sample holds many counts of this clonotype. One junction end does not reproduce the germline sequence, and a read error may be involved. This sequence joins TRBV7-8 and TRBJ1-1; maybe TRBD1 (5 bases). Germline lookup yields CDR1 SGHVS and CDR2 FQNEAQ. This CDR3 has 12 amino acids. CDR3 DNA sequence: TGTGCCAGCAGCCTCGACCGACAGTTTCTCCTCTTT. Its translation is CASSLDRQFLLF.

By frequency in the sample, this clonotype is medium-sized. The V call is TRBV5-1, the J call TRBJ2-2; 7 bases align to TRBD1. With 0 bases clipped from V and 5 bases from J, the junction kept 4 bases outside the gene matches. The CDR3 contains 15 residues. The V gene's germline CDR1 is SGHRS and CDR2 YFSETQ. The CDR3 DNA sequence: TGCGCCAGCAGCTTGGCGACAGGGCATACCGGGGAGCTGTTTTTT. The encoded protein is CASSLATGHTGELFF.

Only a few counts were recorded for this clonotype. V and J are TRBV6-5 and TRBJ1-6; D ambiguous. Per the germline V gene, CDR1 is MNHEY and CDR2 is SVGAGI. CDR3 length equals 14 residues. V was trimmed by 2 bases and J by 8 bases, leaving 10 bases between them. Here the CDR3 reads CASSYLRWDSPLHF. The CDR3 region has the DNA TGTGCCAGCAGTTACCTCAGGTGGGATTCACCCCTCCACTTT.

This clonotype was observed a few times. The chain is built from TRBV5-1 and TRBJ2-6; D remains unclear. This CDR3 spans 15 amino acids. With 7 bases removed from V and 1 base from J, the gap between germline ends came to 12 bases. Germline V CDR1 and CDR2: SGHRS, YFSETQ. The CDR3: CASWNGPSGANVLTF. In DNA, the CDR3 is TGCGCCAGCTGGAACGGCCCTTCTGGGGCCAACGTCCTGACTTTC.

This clonotype was recorded at least ten times. V usage is TRBV7-2 and J usage is TRBJ2-7, with no clear D. The germline V gene encodes CDR1 SGHTA and CDR2 FQGNSA. The V gene lost 3 bases and the J gene lost 3 bases, with 3 bases spanning the gap. This CDR3 is 11 amino acids long. The CDR3 coding sequence is TGTGCCAGCAGCTTCTACTACGAGCAGTACTTC. This codes for CASSFYYEQYF.

This clonotype was counted only a few times. The junction does not match germline at one end; this may be a read error. The J gene is TRBJ2-7, the V gene TRBV12-3 or TRBV12-4; D is possibly TRBD1 or TRBD2 (5 bases each). This CDR3 is built from 11 residues. Here the CDR3 reads CASSLGSGTNF. In DNA, the CDR3 is TGTGCCAGCAGTTTAGGGTCCGGGACCAACTTC.

The chain is built from TRBV7-2 and TRBJ2-4; 8 positions agree with TRBD1. V lost 5 bases and J lost 4; bases outside the gene matches: 7. This CDR3 comprises 15 residues. CDR1 is SGHTA and CDR2 is FQGNSA in the germline V gene. In DNA, the CDR3 is TGTGCCAGCAGCACCGAGAGGGACAGGAAAAACATTCAGTACTTC. Encoded protein: CASSTERDRKNIQYF.

The CDR3 sequence: CASRPLLAGGTDTQYF. The CDR3 DNA reads as TGTGCCAGCAGGCCGCTACTAGCGGGAGGGACAGATACGCAGTATTTT. The gene calls are TRBV6-2 or TRBV6-3 and TRBJ2-3, with 13 bases aligning to TRBD2. Unmatched junction bases numbered 6, after V lost 6 bases and J lost 3 bases. The CDR3 runs to 16 residues. Germline V gene lookup returns CDR1 MNHEY and CDR2 SVGEGT.

This clonotype was seen a few times. The CDR3 loop is CASSESGGSEKQFF. As DNA, the CDR3 is TGTGCCAGCAGTGAAAGCGGAGGGTCGGAAAAGCAGTTCTTC. The chain employs TRBV2 and TRBJ2-1, with D possibly being TRBD2 (6 bases). Germline V CDR1 and CDR2: SNHLY, FYNNEI. The CDR3 has 14 amino acids. The V gene lost 2 bases and the J gene lost 11 bases, with 16 bases spanning the gap. The whole variable domain, filled in from reference TRBV2 and TRBJ2-1, reads EPEVTQTPSHQVTQMGQEVILRCVPISNHLYFYWYRQILGQKVEFLVSFYNNEISEKSEIFDDQFSVERPDGSNFTLKIRSTKLEDSAMYFCASSESGGSEKQFFGPGTRLTVL.

This clonotype was counted only a few times. The V and J genes are TRBV11-2 and TRBJ1-4, with D perhaps TRBD1 (5 bases). CDR3 length: 15 amino acids. Germline V CDR1 and CDR2: SGHAT, FQNNGV. The V gene lost 3 bases and the J gene lost 2 bases, with 10 bases spanning the gap. In DNA form, the CDR3 reads TGTGCCAGCAGCTTGCAGGGCCACACTAATGAAAAACTGTTTTTT. This codes for CASSLQGHTNEKLFF.

The V call is TRBV7-2, the J call TRBJ2-3; 8 nucleotides align to TRBD2. This CDR3 is built from 16 residues. The germline gives CDR1 SGHTA, CDR2 FQGNSA. V lost 5 bases and J lost 4; bases outside the gene matches: 11. CDR3 sequence: CASSKRGGRTADTQYF. The CDR3 DNA reads TGTGCCAGCAGCAAGCGTGGCGGGAGGACCGCAGATACGCAGTATTTT.

This clonotype was picked up many times. CDR3 sequence: CASQPQGVTETQYF. The CDR3 DNA follows: TGTGCCAGCCAACCCCAGGGAGTTACGGAGACCCAGTACTTC. The chain joins TRBV28 to TRBJ2-5, with D possibly being TRBD1 or TRBD2 (5 bases each). The CDR3 totals 14 residues. The germline CDR1 and CDR2 sequences are MDHEN and SYDVKM. V gave up 8 bases and J gave up 5 bases, with 18 bases separating them.

This clonotype showed up many times. The CDR3 nucleotides read TGTGCCAGTCAGTTAAACTATGGCTACACCTTC. Translating gives CASQLNYGYTF. The V call is TRBV7-9, the J call TRBJ1-2, with D unresolved. This CDR3 contains 11 residues. V shed 9 bases and J shed 2 bases, with 7 bases lying between them. The V gene's germline CDR1 is SEHNR and CDR2 FQNEAQ (reference sequence).